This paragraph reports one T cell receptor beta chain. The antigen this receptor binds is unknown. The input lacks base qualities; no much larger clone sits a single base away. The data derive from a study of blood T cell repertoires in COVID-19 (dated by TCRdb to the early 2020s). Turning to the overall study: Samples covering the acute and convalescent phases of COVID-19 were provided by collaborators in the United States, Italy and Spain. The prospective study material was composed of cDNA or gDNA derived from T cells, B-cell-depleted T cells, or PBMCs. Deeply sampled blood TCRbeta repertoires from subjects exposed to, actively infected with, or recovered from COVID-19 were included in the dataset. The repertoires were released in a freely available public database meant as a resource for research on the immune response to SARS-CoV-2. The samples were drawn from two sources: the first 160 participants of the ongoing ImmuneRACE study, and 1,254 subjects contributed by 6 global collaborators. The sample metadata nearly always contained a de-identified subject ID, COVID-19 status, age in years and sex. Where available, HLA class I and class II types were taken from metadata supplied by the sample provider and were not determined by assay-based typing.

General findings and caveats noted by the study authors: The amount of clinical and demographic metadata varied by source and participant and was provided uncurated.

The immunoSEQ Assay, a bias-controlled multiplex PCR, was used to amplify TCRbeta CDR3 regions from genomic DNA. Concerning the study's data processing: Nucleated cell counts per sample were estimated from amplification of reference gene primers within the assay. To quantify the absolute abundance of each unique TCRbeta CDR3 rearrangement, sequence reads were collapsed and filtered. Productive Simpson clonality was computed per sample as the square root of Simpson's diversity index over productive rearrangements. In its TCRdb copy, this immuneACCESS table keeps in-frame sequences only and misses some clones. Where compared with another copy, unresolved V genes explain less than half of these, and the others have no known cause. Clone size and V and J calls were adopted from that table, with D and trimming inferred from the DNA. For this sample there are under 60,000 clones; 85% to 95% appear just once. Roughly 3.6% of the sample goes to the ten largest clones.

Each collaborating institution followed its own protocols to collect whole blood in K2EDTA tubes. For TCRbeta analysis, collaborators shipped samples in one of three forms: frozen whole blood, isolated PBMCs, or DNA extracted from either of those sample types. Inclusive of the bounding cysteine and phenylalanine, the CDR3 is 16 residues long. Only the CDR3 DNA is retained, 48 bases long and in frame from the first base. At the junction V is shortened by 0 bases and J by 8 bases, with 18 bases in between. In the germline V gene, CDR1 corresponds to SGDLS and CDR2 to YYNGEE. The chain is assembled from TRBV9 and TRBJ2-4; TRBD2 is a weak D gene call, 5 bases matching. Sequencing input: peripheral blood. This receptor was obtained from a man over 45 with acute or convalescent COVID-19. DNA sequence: TGTGCCAGCAGCGTAGCTGGTTTAAACGGGGTAGACATTCAGTACTTC. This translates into CASSVAGLNGVDIQYF.